This passage covers 5 T cell receptor beta chains from one sample sequenced in a study of blood T cell repertoires in COVID-19. Repertoires were generated with immunoSEQ multiplex PCR, while TCRdb's copy carries only in-frame clones and drops some. The data contain about 180,000 clones, roughly 82% of them singletons. Specimen: peripheral blood. The receptors here all came from a woman in her 70s with acute or convalescent COVID-19.

This sequence joins TRBV30 and TRBJ2-7, with TRBD1 as a possible D gene (6 bases). Per the germline V gene, CDR1 is GTSNPN and CDR2 is SVGIG (reference sequence). The CDR3 consists of 12 residues. Trimming shortened V by 2 bases and J by 5 bases, and 10 bases separated the two germline ends. CDR3 amino acids: CAWSLQGNEQYF. In DNA form, the CDR3 reads TGTGCCTGGAGTCTCCAGGGGAACGAGCAGTACTTC.

The chain links TRBV29-1 to TRBJ2-2; 7 nucleotides align to TRBD1. From germline, CDR1 is SQVTM and CDR2 ANQGSEA. CDR3 size: 16 residues. V lost 1 base to trimming and J lost 5 bases; unmatched junction nucleotides: 10. CDR3 DNA: TGCAGCGTTGAAGGGGTCACAGGGGATCGAACCGGGGAGCTGTTTTTT. Translated, it gives CSVEGVTGDRTGELFF.

The rearrangement links TRBV7-2 to TRBJ2-7; D perhaps matches TRBD1 (6 bases). Germline CDR1 SGHTA, CDR2 FQGNSA. The CDR3 covers 13 residues. V lost 1 base and J lost 5, with 9 bases in between. CDR3 DNA sequence: TGTGCCAGCAGCTTAGAAGGGGGAAACGAGCAGTACTTC. This codes for CASSLEGGNEQYF.

This clone was recorded a few times. The chain uses TRBV19 and TRBJ1-6, with 8 bases lining up with TRBD1. CDR1 is LNHDA, CDR2 SQIVND, per germline (reference sequence). V lost 3 bases to trimming and J lost 6 bases; unmatched junction nucleotides: 1. The CDR3 consists of 14 residues. The CDR3 is CASSMGQVNSPLHF. The CDR3 DNA sequence: TGTGCCAGTAGTATGGGACAGGTTAATTCACCCCTCCACTTT.

The V gene is TRBV14, the J gene TRBJ1-2, with D possibly matching TRBD1 (5 bases). The V end lost 4 bases, the J end lost 8 bases, and 14 bases lay between the germline ends. Looked up from germline, CDR1 is SGHDN and CDR2 is FVKESK. The CDR3 runs 13 residues. The CDR3 protein is CASSLAVQGGYTF. The CDR3 DNA reads as TGTGCCAGCAGCCTAGCCGTCCAGGGCGGCTACACCTTC.